This record looks at one T cell receptor (beta chain) sequence and its context. The protocol was immunoSEQ multiplex PCR, while the TCRdb copy is restricted to in-frame clones and leaves out a portion. The top ten clones hold around 2.5% of a sample with a few hundred thousand clones, about 85% of them seen once. Germline V CDR1 and CDR2: MNHEY, SVGAGI. This CDR3 region has 15 residues. V shed 6 bases and J 1 base; nucleotides not matched to a gene: 6. These data belong to a study of blood T cell repertoires in COVID-19. Study-wide background: Collection of acute and convalescent COVID-19 samples took place in the United States, Italy and Spain. From T cells, B-cell-depleted T cells, or PBMCs came the material, which was cDNA or gDNA.

Participants came from roughly 24 US areas, aged about 18 to 100 years. Cohorts were assigned according to the clinical history that participants reported. What was sequenced was PBMCs or T cells enriched from blood (not recorded which). The sequence was obtained from a woman aged 45-60 years who had recovered from COVID-19. The rearrangement joins TRBV6-5 to TRBJ1-3, with 7 bases matching TRBD1. The CDR3 nucleotides are TGTGCCAGCAGAAGGGACAGAGAGTCTGGAAACACCATATATTTT. Protein sequence: CASRRDRESGNTIYF.